Given below is one T cell receptor (beta chain) in context. Authors' analysis steps: How many nucleated cells were present was estimated from reference gene primer amplification. Assay used: immunoSEQ multiplex PCR; TCRdb lists only in-frame clones, some missing. Clone size and V and J calls were adopted from that table, with D and trimming inferred from the DNA. The sample lists about 670,000 clones, 80% to 90% seen once, with around 0.3% in the top ten. V was clipped by 0 bases and J by 7 bases; unmatched bases: 15. CDR3 length equals 19 residues. This entry comes from a study of blood T cell repertoires in COVID-19.

Sequencing was done on a sample of peripheral blood. This clonotype was sampled from a woman between 18 and 29 years old with acute or convalescent COVID-19. V usage is TRBV23-1 and J usage is TRBJ1-6; 7 bases map to TRBD1. TRBV23-1 is annotated as an ORF whose role is uncertain. The CDR3 DNA sequence: TGCGCCAGCAGTCAATCGTGGAACAGGGGCTATTATTTAAATTCACCCCTCCACTTT. This sequence encodes CASSQSWNRGYYLNSPLHF.